The 21 T cell receptor beta chains below come from one sample, sequenced in a study of blood T cell repertoires in COVID-19. The table came from immunoSEQ multiplex PCR; TCRdb's copy has only in-frame clones and leaves some out. The data contain 70,000 or so clones, about 90% of them seen just once; the ten biggest clones take up 8.5%. Material for sequencing was peripheral blood. These receptors were collected from a human donor in a cohort sampled during active COVID-19.

The chain recombines TRBV9 with TRBJ2-7; 11 positions agree with TRBD2. CDR3 length: 16 amino acids. J was trimmed by 2 bases and V by 4 bases; bases with no gene match: 8. The V gene's germline CDR1 is SGDLS and CDR2 YYNGEE. The CDR3 reads CASSTFSGGAAYEQYF. The DNA for the CDR3 is TGTGCCAGCAGCACTTTTAGCGGGGGGGCCGCCTACGAGCAGTACTTC.

The rearrangement joins TRBV13 to TRBJ1-2; perhaps TRBD1 as D (6 bases). This CDR3 has 14 amino acids. V was shortened by 0 bases and J by 1 base, with 6 bases between the two germline ends. The germline V gene encodes CDR1 PRHDT and CDR2 FYEKMQ (reference sequence). As DNA, the CDR3 is TGTGCCAGCAGCTTAGGGGACAGTAACTATGGCTACACCTTC. This gives the protein CASSLGDSNYGYTF.

V is TRBV2 and J is TRBJ1-1; possibly TRBD1 for D (6 bases). V was shortened by 7 bases and J by 5 bases, with 11 bases between the two germline ends. Germline CDR1 is SNHLY and CDR2 is FYNNEI. This CDR3 comprises 12 residues. The DNA for the CDR3 is TGTGCCAGCACAGGGGCGAAGACTGAAGCTTTCTTT. As protein: CASTGAKTEAFF.

The chain uses TRBV15 and TRBJ2-7; D is perhaps TRBD1 (6 bases). The germline V and J ends were trimmed by 0 bases and 2 bases, with 14 bases remaining between them. CDR1 is LNHNV, CDR2 YYDKDF, per germline (reference sequence). The CDR3 spans 16 residues. The CDR3 reads CATSRDSGQWTYEQYF. As DNA, the CDR3 is TGTGCCACCAGCAGAGATTCTGGACAGTGGACCTACGAGCAGTACTTC.

This clone was counted a single time. This CDR3 is CAAEDRQGGIQDYGYTF. In DNA, the CDR3 is TGTGCCGCTGAAGACCGACAAGGGGGTATCCAGGACTATGGCTACACCTTC. V gene TRBV7-9 combines with J gene TRBJ1-2; a weak D match, TRBD1 (6 bases). V was cut by 11 bases and J by 3 bases, with 28 bases left in between. CDR3 length: 17 amino acids. The germline V gene has CDR1 SEHNR and CDR2 FQNEAQ (reference sequence).

The gene calls are TRBV6-2 or TRBV6-3 and TRBJ1-4, with TRBD1 identical over 10 bases. This CDR3 is built from 15 residues. The V and J ends lost 5 bases and 5 bases, in that order; junction bases with no gene match: 5. Germline V gene sequence: CDR1 MNHEY, CDR2 SVGEGT. DNA of the CDR3: TGTGCCAGCAGTCCCCTGGACAGGGGGAATGAAAAACTGTTTTTT. The encoded protein is CASSPLDRGNEKLFF.

The chain is built from TRBV18 and TRBJ1-2; 7 bases are shared with TRBD1. V dropped 3 bases and J dropped 5; count of bases not matched to a gene: 3. The CDR3 has 13 amino acids. Per the germline V gene, CDR1 is KGHSH and CDR2 is LQKENI. Here the CDR3 DNA reads TGTGCCAGCTCACCGGACAGGAGGTATGGCTACACCTTC. Protein: CASSPDRRYGYTF.

This clone has only a few counts. The rearrangement uses TRBV5-4 and TRBJ1-1, with TRBD1 matching 8 bases. Unmatched junction bases numbered 7, after V lost 4 bases and J lost 2 bases. This CDR3 is 15 amino acids long. Per germline, CDR1 SGHNT and CDR2 YYREEE (reference sequence). The CDR3 coding sequence is TGTGCCAGCAGCATGAGGACAGGGCCAAACACTGAAGCTTTCTTT. Residues: CASSMRTGPNTEAFF.

V is TRBV12-3 or TRBV12-4 and J is TRBJ1-2; possibly TRBD1 for D (6 bases). Trimming removed 5 bases from V and 6 bases from J, with 13 bases in between. The CDR3 is 13 amino acids. DNA of the CDR3: TGTGCCAGCAGTCTGAGACAGGAAGATGGCTACACCTTC. It specifies CASSLRQEDGYTF.

This clone was seen only once. In nucleotides, the CDR3 is TGCGCCAGCAGCCAAGGAGGGACTTTGAACACTGAAGCTTTCTTT. It yields the protein CASSQGGTLNTEAFF. V gene TRBV4-3 combines with J gene TRBJ1-1; D is possibly TRBD1 (5 bases). CDR3 length equals 15 residues. The V gene's germline CDR1 is LGHNA and CDR2 YSLEER. The V gene lost 1 base and the J gene lost 0 bases, with 9 bases spanning the gap.

The V gene is TRBV7-8, the J gene TRBJ1-2; a possible D gene is TRBD1 (6 bases). V was trimmed by 0 bases and J by 8 bases, leaving 10 bases between them. Germline loops: CDR1 SGHVS, CDR2 FQNEAQ. This CDR3 contains 13 residues. The CDR3 reads CASSLAGDIGYTF. The CDR3 DNA reads TGTGCCAGCAGCTTAGCAGGGGACATCGGCTACACCTTC.

This rearrangement joins TRBV6-1 to TRBJ1-2; 8 positions agree with TRBD1. The germline CDR1 and CDR2 sequences are MNHNS and SASEGT. This CDR3 has 13 amino acids. V shed 3 bases, J shed 7 bases, and the junction held 4 bases outside the gene matches. The CDR3, as DNA: TGTGCCAGCAGTGAGCAGGGGGCTTTTGGCTACACCTTC. Translated, it gives CASSEQGAFGYTF.

The chain joins TRBV25-1 to TRBJ1-4; the D gene is possibly TRBD1 (5 bases). V lost 10 bases to trimming and J lost 7 bases, with 19 bases between them. This CDR3 region has 14 residues. Germline assignment: CDR1 MGHDK and CDR2 SYGVNS. The CDR3 reads CATSPWQGGEKLFF. The CDR3 nucleotides read TGTGCCACCTCTCCTTGGCAGGGCGGTGAAAAACTGTTTTTT.

The V gene is TRBV27, the J gene TRBJ1-5; D gene uncertain. CDR3 size: 14 residues. Germline V gene lookup returns CDR1 MNHEY and CDR2 SMNVEV (reference sequence). V dropped 3 bases and J dropped 7 bases, with 13 bases sitting between them. The CDR3 DNA sequence: TGTGCCAGCAGTTTGAATATGGTGGGCCAGCCCCAGCATTTT. This gives the protein CASSLNMVGQPQHF.

Turning to this clone: At one boundary the junction diverges from the germline segment, which might be a read error. This chain connects TRBV9 to TRBJ1-2; D is unresolved. Germline lookup yields CDR1 SGDLS and CDR2 YYNGEE. This CDR3 region has 14 residues. The CDR3 nucleotides are TGTGCCAGCAGCGTAGCTTCGAAACCCAACGCGAGGTCCTTC. Residues: CASSVASKPNARSF.

V gene TRBV20-1 combines with J gene TRBJ1-5, with D possibly matching TRBD1 (6 bases). The CDR3 loop spans 13 amino acids. CDR1 is DFQATT, CDR2 SNEGSKA, per germline (reference sequence). V lost 3 bases and J 7 bases, leaving 13 bases between the germline ends. CDR3 in DNA: TGCAGTGCTAGTCAGGGGCTGGGGCAGCCCCAGCATTTT. It translates to CSASQGLGQPQHF.

V and J are TRBV19 and TRBJ2-7, with TRBD1 identical over 9 bases. The CDR3 contains 16 residues. CDR1 and CDR2 from the germline V gene are LNHDA and SQIVND (reference sequence). The J segment lost 4 bases and the V segment lost 4 bases, leaving 11 bases of the junction unmatched. In DNA, the CDR3 is TGTGCCAGTAGTAGTAACATCGGGACAGGGATATACGAGCAGTACTTC. This gives the protein CASSSNIGTGIYEQYF.

The rearrangement uses TRBV11-2 and TRBJ1-2; tentatively, D is TRBD1 (5 bases). The CDR3 extends over 16 amino acids. In germline, CDR1 is SGHAT, CDR2 FQNNGV. Trimming stripped 2 bases from V and 5 bases from J, with 18 bases between. The CDR3 region has the DNA TGTGCCAGCAGCTTATCCCGAGGTGGGGCGGTTTATGGCTACACCTTC. It codes for CASSLSRGGAVYGYTF.

This chain uses TRBV27 with TRBJ2-7; a weak D match, TRBD1 (5 bases). The CDR3 consists of 14 residues. Germline assignment: CDR1 MNHEY and CDR2 SMNVEV (reference sequence). With 2 bases removed from V and 2 bases from J, the gap between germline ends came to 10 bases. CDR3: CASSLVAGTYEQYF. The CDR3 nucleotides read TGTGCCAGCAGTTTAGTAGCAGGGACCTACGAGCAGTACTTC.

This clone is a singleton in its sample. This chain links TRBV13 with TRBJ2-3; D ambiguous. The V and J ends lost 5 bases and 0 bases respectively, with 6 bases between them. The germline gives CDR1 PRHDT, CDR2 FYEKMQ (reference sequence). This CDR3 has 13 amino acids. CDR3 in DNA: TGTGCCAGCAGCCCCCCGAGCACAGATACGCAGTATTTT. It yields the protein CASSPPSTDTQYF.

V and J are TRBV30 and TRBJ1-2, with D maybe TRBD1 (5 bases). V was cut by 0 bases and J by 2 bases, with 10 bases left in between. Germline lookup yields CDR1 GTSNPN and CDR2 SVGIG (reference sequence). The CDR3 has 14 amino acids. DNA of the CDR3: TGTGCCTGGAGTGTAGTTAACAGGAACTATGGCTACACCTTC. It is translated as CAWSVVNRNYGYTF.